This T cell receptor beta chain derives from a study of beta chain features in type 1 diabetes (dated by TCRdb to 2016 to 2018). In the study overall: No differences in mean age, gender distribution, total cell number or subset yield were found between patients and healthy donors. A total of approximately 110,000,000 sorted cells were examined across all samples, and a strong correlation was observed between cell number per subset and RNA yield. In the study, TCRB repertoires of sorted circulating CD4+ T cell subsets from recently diagnosed type 1 diabetes patients were compared with those of matched healthy donors. Regulatory and stem cell-like memory subsets were obtained from only 8 patients and about eight healthy donors, while naive and central memory subsets were obtained from all 28 donors.

The CDR1 and CDR2 encoded by the germline V gene are SGHDT and YYEEEE. V is shortened by 4 bases, J by 6 bases, and the region joining them spans 16 bases. The cysteine opens and the phenylalanine closes a CDR3 of 14 amino acids. Left in the record is the CDR3 DNA by itself, 42 bases read in frame from the first base. The entire isolated RNA was reverse transcribed using the High Capacity cDNA Reverse Transcription Kit, and thus expressed TCRB transcripts were sequenced. Deep immunoSEQ sequencing was applied to naive, central memory and regulatory T cell samples, giving an average of around 4 million total reads per sample. After sorted cells were lysed in RLT buffer, RNA was extracted with DNase-treated RNeasy Micro or Mini kits, with the choice depending on cell number. To prevent cross-contamination, every cell subset was processed on its own, while patient and healthy donor samples were processed together. The immunoSEQ multiplex PCR was used to amplify TCRB sequences from cDNA, generating 87-bp fragments that spanned the CDR3 region. Sequencing of the amplicons was performed on the Illumina HiSeq platform. The authors processed their data as follows. PCR bias was computationally corrected using synthetic template baselines, reads within Hamming distance 2 were collapsed, and singletons that could not be merged were discarded. By aligning reads against IMGT, V, D and J genes, CDR3 length, and insertions or deletions at six rearrangement sites were assigned. Within each subset, clonotype counts were normalized to sorted cell number, after which true diversity and Gini coefficients were computed with the tcR R package. The overlap coefficient, calculated on TCRB nucleotide sequences, was used to measure repertoire sharing. Out-of-frame TCRB sequences from naive cells were analyzed to stand in for the pre-selection repertoire. The immuneACCESS repertoire file appears here via TCRdb, limited to in-frame rearrangements. These files lack a portion of the clones; in checked studies, under half of the deficit traces to unresolved V genes, and the cause of the others is not known. Clone size and the V and J calls come from that table; the DNA yielded D and trimming. The sample data list hundreds of thousands of clones, and roughly a sixth of these were observed just once. Of the sample, around 0.1% is held by the ten largest clones.

Turning to this clone: Its antigen is currently not known. There are no base qualities to consult, and no much larger clone falls within one base.

General findings and caveats noted by the study authors: Because small numbers of individuals were included in the HLA sub-analyses, any influence of HLA type on TCRB rearrangement was left unresolved. Shorter templates might be favored by PCR, yet because patient and control samples were amplified and corrected together, any such skew would affect both groups equally. Type 1 diabetes patients showed a moderate but significant shortening of TCRB CDR3 length in all four CD4+ subsets. At VDJ recombination sites, patients with type 1 diabetes made fewer insertions and deleted more nucleotides, a pattern implying thymic rearrangement abnormalities. Naive, central memory and regulatory TCRB repertoires appeared to be more alike among patients than among healthy donors. Sequencing cDNA rather than genomic DNA could over-represent highly expressing activated cells, although activation and CD3 levels did not differ between groups.

A single peripheral blood draw of around 120 mL on average was collected from each donor into heparinised tubes. A BD FACSAria II was used to sort naive, central memory, regulatory and stem cell-like memory CD4+ T cells with a panel that included CD45RO, CCR7, CD25, CD127, CD95 and CD27. All sorted populations exceeded 95% purity. PBMCs were separated immediately by Lymphoprep density gradient centrifugation and were stained directly, without being cultured. Samples were stained and sorted in pairs, with one healthy donor and one patient per experiment, so that batch effects were minimized. The receptor was isolated from a man aged 18 to 29 in good health. Here the chain combines TRBV5-6 and TRBJ1-2; TRBD1 is a possible D gene, resting on 6 matching bases. Sequences were obtained from naive CD4+ T cells from blood. The cell subset or site label, read with the paper, signifies: true naive CD4+ T cells. The CDR3 region reads CASSPVGRGDGYTF. DNA sequence: TGTGCCAGCAGCCCTGTTGGCAGGGGAGATGGCTACACCTTC.